This T cell receptor beta chain was found in a study of T cells after yellow fever vaccination. As for the study in general: It was SMART-Seq v4 Ultra Low Input that prepared the fractions with low cell numbers. Study findings and constraints: Post-booster repertoires contained most primary-vaccination clones again (around 96% CD4, roughly 91% CD8).

The CDR3 runs to 16 residues. V dropped 4 bases and J dropped 0 bases, with 14 bases sitting between them. Germline CDR1 is SGDLS and CDR2 is YYNGEE. This clonotype occurred a few times. What it recognizes is unknown. By 5'RACE template switching, TCR cDNA was produced, with a universal primer site and UMIs added in the process. TCRdb re-derived calls from the 5' RACE reads in MiXCR, one entry per CDR3 protein. The repertoire holds 350,000 to 450,000 distinct CDR3 sequences, with 15% to 20% as singletons. This clonotype was obtained from a man aged 18 to 35 who received the YFV17D yellow fever vaccine. Material: PBMCs, obtained before the yellow fever booster vaccination. The chain is built from TRBV9 and TRBJ2-1; D uncertain. DNA for the CDR3: TGTGCCAGCAGCCCTCAGGCTACAGCCTCCTACAATGAGCAGTTCTTC. Translation gives CASSPQATASYNEQFF. The entire variable domain, with the rest obtained from reference TRBV9 and TRBJ2-1, is as follows: DSGVTQTPKHLITATGQRVTLRCSPRSGDLSVYWYQQSLDQGLQFLIQYYNGEERAKGNILERFSAQQFPDLHSELNLSSLELGDSALYFCASSPQATASYNEQFFGPGTRLTVL.